This section outlines one TCR beta chain sequence together with its context. Its cognate antigen is unknown. In TCRdb, the reads were re-called with MiXCR into one record per CDR3 protein. The sample has approximately 120,000 distinct CDR3 sequences; approximately 30% are singletons. The data originate from a study of T cell repertoires in cytomegalovirus infection. The CDR3 is 15 residues long. The germline V gene has CDR1 PRHDT and CDR2 FYEKMQ (reference sequence). Trimming removed 2 bases from V and 7 bases from J; junction bases left unmatched: 6. The input for sequencing was CD8+ T cells from cultured PBMCs, taken from culture after CMV antigen stimulation. This chain links TRBV13 with TRBJ2-1, with 9 bases matching TRBD1. The source is a human donor in good health (CMV status not recorded). Some clones in this sample may be carry-over from other donors' samples. CDR3 DNA: TGTGCCAGCAGCTTAAACAGGGGGCTCAGGAATGAGCAGTTCTTC. It specifies CASSLNRGLRNEQFF.